The 27 T cell receptor beta chains below come from one sample, sequenced in a study of beta chain features in type 1 diabetes. Notes on the study in general: All four CD4+ subsets from Type 1 diabetes patients carried moderately but significantly shorter TCRB CDR3s.

Every isolated RNA sample was fully reverse transcribed, so sequencing captured expressed TCRB transcripts. Sequencing used immunoSEQ multiplex PCR; TCRdb keeps in-frame clones, though not all of them. The table records about 650,000 clones, over 10% of them present only once. Their antigens remain unidentified. Sequencing input: naive CD4+ T cells from blood. Every receptor here comes from a man younger than 45 with type 1 diabetes.

The rearrangement uses TRBV7-2 and TRBJ1-5, with no clear D. This CDR3 has 15 residues. Germline values: CDR1 SGHTA, CDR2 FQGNSA. Trimming took off 5 bases at V and 0 bases at J, with 11 bases between the two ends. The DNA for the CDR3 is TGTGCCAGCAGCGCCGGACTCTATAGCAATCAGCCCCAGCATTTT. This encodes CASSAGLYSNQPQHF.

This clone was counted a few times. This chain uses TRBV7-3 with TRBJ1-1; D not resolved. V gave up 2 bases and J gave up 3 bases, with 13 bases separating them. The germline V gene has CDR1 SGHTA and CDR2 FQGTGA. The CDR3 is 15 amino acids. In DNA form, the CDR3 reads TGTGCCAGCAGCTTATTTGGATCAGCAGACACTGAAGCTTTCTTT. Encoded protein: CASSLFGSADTEAFF. Filled out from reference TRBV7-3 and TRBJ1-1, the complete variable domain reads GAGVSQTPSNKVTEKGKYVELRCDPISGHTALYWYRQSLGQGPEFLIYFQGTGAADDSGLPNDRFFAVRPEGSVSTLKIQRTERGDSAVYLCASSLFGSADTEAFFGQGTRLTVV.

This clone was seen more than once but under ten times. This chain connects TRBV7-2 to TRBJ1-3; D is possibly TRBD1 (6 bases). Germline-derived CDR1 and CDR2 are SGHTA and FQGNSA. The CDR3 covers 15 residues. V lost 5 bases to trimming and J lost 0 bases, with 11 bases between them. The CDR3 sequence is CASSPLGASGNTIYF. The CDR3, as DNA: TGTGCCAGCAGCCCCCTGGGGGCCTCTGGAAACACCATATATTTT.

The sample holds a few counts of this clone. The V call is TRBV7-2, the J call TRBJ2-7, with D tentatively TRBD1 or TRBD2 (6 bases each). This CDR3 comprises 15 residues. Germline V lookup: CDR1 SGHTA, CDR2 FQGNSA. Trimming stripped 5 bases from V and 5 bases from J, with 19 bases between. In DNA, the CDR3 is TGTGCCAGCAGCATCCTACTGGGGGGCTGGCACGAGCAGTACTTC. This gives the protein CASSILLGGWHEQYF.

This sequence joins TRBV4-3 and TRBJ2-6; possible D gene TRBD2, 5 bases. CDR1 and CDR2 from the germline V gene are LGHNA and YSLEER. This CDR3 has 19 residues. The V end was cut by 2 bases, the J end by 2 bases, with 19 bases between. The CDR3 sequence: CASSQTDSESLTGANVLTF. The CDR3 DNA reads as TGCGCCAGCAGCCAAACGGACTCGGAAAGTCTCACTGGGGCCAACGTCCTGACTTTC.

The sample holds a few counts of this clone. This sequence joins TRBV7-2 and TRBJ1-2; 8 bases fit TRBD1. V was pared by 4 bases and J by 4 bases, with 8 bases of the junction left unmatched. The length of the CDR3 is 15 residues. Germline lookup yields CDR1 SGHTA and CDR2 FQGNSA. The CDR3: CASSSPDRAGYGYTF. DNA of the CDR3: TGTGCCAGCAGCTCACCGGACAGGGCTGGCTATGGCTACACCTTC. The whole variable domain, remainder taken from reference TRBV7-2 and TRBJ1-2, is GAGVSQSPSNKVTEKGKDVELRCDPISGHTALYWYRQSLGQGLEFLIYFQGNSAPDKSGLPSDRFSAERTGGSVSTLTIQRTQQEDSAVYLCASSSPDRAGYGYTFGSGTRLTVV.

In its sample, this clone was seen a few times. The chain has TRBV9 and TRBJ2-2; possibly TRBD1 for D (6 bases). Germline CDR1 SGDLS, CDR2 YYNGEE. The CDR3 sequence is 16 residues long. The V end was cut by 0 bases, the J end by 5 bases, with 14 bases between. CDR3 sequence: CASSVGGGTGTGELFF. Here the CDR3 DNA reads TGTGCCAGCAGCGTAGGAGGGGGTACGGGAACCGGGGAGCTGTTTTTT.

The V call is TRBV5-5, the J call TRBJ1-4; 9 positions match TRBD1. Trimming cost V 0 bases and J 7 bases; bases outside gene matches: 4. This CDR3 has 15 amino acids. The germline gives CDR1 SGHKS, CDR2 YYEKEE (reference sequence). The chain's CDR3 is CASSLVGTGSEKLFF. The CDR3 DNA follows: TGTGCCAGCAGCTTGGTAGGGACAGGGTCTGAAAAACTGTTTTTT.

The chain links TRBV14 to TRBJ1-4; tentatively, D is TRBD1 (6 bases). This CDR3 is built from 13 residues. Germline V gene sequence: CDR1 SGHDN, CDR2 FVKESK. Deletions cut 4 bases from V and 14 bases from J, with 17 bases between. CDR3 in amino acids: CASSLAGRGALFF. The CDR3 nucleotides read TGTGCCAGCAGCCTTGCTGGGAGGGGGGCCCTGTTTTTT.

The rearrangement joins TRBV7-9 to TRBJ2-3; D might be TRBD1 or TRBD2, each matching 5 bases. Per germline, CDR1 SEHNR and CDR2 FQNEAQ (reference sequence). The CDR3 runs 15 residues. Trimming pared 11 bases from V and 2 bases from J, leaving 20 bases between. CDR3 protein: CALRVRRGDTDTQYF. Written as DNA, the CDR3 is TGTGCCCTCCGGGTGAGGCGAGGGGACACAGATACGCAGTATTTT.

This clone turned up a few times. This chain uses TRBV27 with TRBJ2-3, with 9 bases lining up with TRBD2. The germline gives CDR1 MNHEY, CDR2 SMNVEV (reference sequence). The CDR3 is 15 residues long. The J segment lost 5 bases and the V segment lost 5 bases, leaving 8 bases of the junction unmatched. This CDR3 is CASSPYSGGVDTQYF. CDR3 nucleotides: TGTGCCAGCAGTCCTTATAGCGGGGGAGTAGATACGCAGTATTTT.

This clone came up a few times. The chain has TRBV11-3 and TRBJ2-1; 8 bases line up with TRBD1. V dropped 0 bases and J dropped 7; count of bases not matched to a gene: 2. Germline V gene sequence: CDR1 SGHNT, CDR2 YENEEA. The CDR3 length is 14 residues. CDR3: CASSLEGTGNEQFF. CDR3 in DNA: TGTGCCAGCAGCTTAGAAGGGACAGGTAATGAGCAGTTCTTC.

This clone was seen a handful of times. The chain employs TRBV7-2 and TRBJ2-5, with 7 bases lining up with TRBD1. The CDR3 has 13 amino acids. V gave up 4 bases and J gave up 2 bases; unmatched junction bases: 1. Per the germline V gene, CDR1 is SGHTA and CDR2 is FQGNSA. For the CDR3, the DNA is TGTGCCAGCAGCTCGACAGGGCAAGAGACCCAGTACTTC. Protein sequence: CASSSTGQETQYF.

This chain links TRBV7-2 with TRBJ2-7, with D possibly called TRBD1 or TRBD2 (5 bases each). Looked up from germline, CDR1 is SGHTA and CDR2 is FQGNSA. This CDR3 is 15 amino acids long. The V and J ends lost 2 bases and 5 bases respectively, with 16 bases between them. CDR3 loop: CASSLNVGAGDEQYF. CDR3 nucleotide sequence: TGTGCCAGCAGCTTAAATGTCGGGGCCGGAGACGAGCAGTACTTC.

This clone was seen only a few times. The chain has TRBV6-5 and TRBJ1-4; unclear D gene. V lost 2 bases and J lost 7, with 14 bases in between. CDR1 and CDR2 (germline): MNHEY, SVGAGI. The CDR3 covers 15 residues. The CDR3 DNA follows: TGTGCCAGCAGTTACCAGACGGGGTGGGGTGAAAAACTGTTTTTT. The encoded protein is CASSYQTGWGEKLFF.

Only a few counts were recorded for this clone. The genes are TRBV7-6 and TRBJ1-1; D uncertain. Trimming took 5 bases from V and 1 from J, leaving 11 bases between them. The CDR3 consists of 14 residues. Germline V CDR1 and CDR2: SGHVS, FNYEAQ. The CDR3 sequence: CASSPTASNTEAFF. CDR3 DNA sequence: TGTGCCAGCAGCCCCACGGCGTCGAACACTGAAGCTTTCTTT.

There are a few counts of this clone. The rearrangement links TRBV2 to TRBJ2-1; D is perhaps TRBD1 (5 bases). CDR1 is SNHLY and CDR2 is FYNNEI in the germline V gene. The CDR3 is 13 amino acids. Between the trimmed V and J ends, which lost 4 bases and 9 bases, there was a span of 13 bases. The CDR3 bases are TGTGCCAGCAGTGGTCAGGGTATGGGTGAGCAGTTCTTC. Translated, it gives CASSGQGMGEQFF.

The J gene is TRBJ2-7, the V gene TRBV6-1; possibly TRBD1 or TRBD2 for D (6 bases each). The CDR3 loop spans 14 amino acids. Germline V gene lookup returns CDR1 MNHNS and CDR2 SASEGT. V dropped 0 bases and J dropped 2 bases, with 8 bases sitting between them. CDR3 region: CASSEAGGTYEQYF. CDR3 in DNA: TGTGCCAGCAGTGAAGCGGGGGGCACCTACGAGCAGTACTTC.

This clone was seen more than once but under ten times. The chain uses TRBV4-2 and TRBJ2-7, with 7 bases matching TRBD1. The CDR3 loop spans 15 amino acids. V shed 2 bases, J shed 5 bases, and the junction held 9 bases outside the gene matches. CDR1 and CDR2 (germline): LGHNA, YNFKEQ. This CDR3 is CASSQQTGISDEQYF. CDR3 DNA sequence: TGTGCCAGCAGCCAACAGACAGGGATTTCCGACGAGCAGTACTTC.

This clone was counted a few times. The rearrangement links TRBV30 to TRBJ2-3; 7 bases are a match to TRBD2. CDR3 length: 15 amino acids. Germline loops: CDR1 GTSNPN, CDR2 SVGIG (reference sequence). V was pared by 2 bases and J by 2 bases, with 7 bases of the junction left unmatched. As DNA, the CDR3 is TGTGCCTGGAGTCCACTAGCGAGCTACACAGATACGCAGTATTTT. This gives the protein CAWSPLASYTDTQYF.

The gene calls are TRBV7-9 and TRBJ1-5; TRBD1 aligns across 7 bases. The CDR3 sequence is 14 residues long. Germline V gene lookup returns CDR1 SEHNR and CDR2 FQNEAQ (reference sequence). J gave up 7 bases and V 2 bases, and 5 bases lay outside the gene matches. CDR3 residues: CASSLTGAGQPQHF. CDR3 nucleotides: TGTGCCAGCAGCTTAACAGGGGCGGGGCAGCCCCAGCATTTT.

The V and J genes are TRBV9 and TRBJ2-1; TRBD2 matches at 10 bases. The CDR3 runs 16 residues. Germline V gene sequence: CDR1 SGDLS, CDR2 YYNGEE. V was clipped by 0 bases and J by 9 bases; unmatched bases: 9. The CDR3 DNA reads as TGTGCCAGCAGCGTAGAGGCTAGCGGGGGAGTAATTGAGCAGTTCTTC. Translation gives CASSVEASGGVIEQFF.

This clone occurred a few times. The rearrangement uses TRBV11-2 and TRBJ2-3; D gene uncertain. CDR3 size: 15 residues. The V gene's germline CDR1 is SGHAT and CDR2 FQNNGV. With 2 bases removed from V and 6 bases from J, the gap between germline ends came to 15 bases. The CDR3 region has the DNA TGTGCCAGCAGCTTATTCTACACGACCTCCGATACGCAGTATTTT. Translated, it gives CASSLFYTTSDTQYF. Supplemented by reference TRBV11-2 and TRBJ2-3, the full variable domain reads EAGVAQSPRYKIIEKRQSVAFWCNPISGHATLYWYQQILGQGPKLLIQFQNNGVVDDSQLPKDRFSAERLKGVDSTLKIQPAKLEDSAVYLCASSLFYTTSDTQYFGPGTRLTVL.

This clone occurred a few times. The J gene is TRBJ1-1, the V gene TRBV7-2; D call uncertain. CDR3 size: 11 residues. V shed 5 bases and J shed 4 bases, with 5 bases lying between them. CDR1 and CDR2 (germline): SGHTA, FQGNSA. The CDR3 sequence: CASSRVTEAFF. The CDR3 DNA is TGTGCCAGCAGCCGGGTCACTGAAGCTTTCTTT.

This clone occurred a few times. The rearrangement joins TRBV6-6 to TRBJ1-6; the D gene is possibly TRBD1 (5 bases). Trimming removed 5 bases from V and 6 bases from J, with 11 bases in between. This CDR3 comprises 14 residues. Germline assignment: CDR1 MNHNY and CDR2 SVGAGI (reference sequence). The DNA of the CDR3 is TGTGCCAGCAGTCGGGACGGGAGTAATTCACCCCTCCACTTT. This translates into CASSRDGSNSPLHF.

This rearrangement joins TRBV6-1 to TRBJ1-6; D not certain. Deletions cut 1 base from V and 4 bases from J, with 11 bases between. Germline CDR1 is MNHNS and CDR2 is SASEGT. The CDR3 sequence is 16 residues long. DNA for the CDR3: TGTGCCAGCAGTGAAGGAGGCATTTTTTATAATTCACCCCTCCACTTT. This encodes CASSEGGIFYNSPLHF.

This clone was observed a few times. The chain uses TRBV10-2 and TRBJ2-1; 8 bases align to TRBD1. The CDR3 covers 13 residues. From germline, CDR1 is WSHSY and CDR2 SAAADI. Trimming cost V 10 bases and J 1 base; bases outside gene matches: 3. In DNA form, the CDR3 reads TGCGCCACCCGGACAGGGTCCTACAATGAGCAGTTCTTC. It is translated as CATRTGSYNEQFF.